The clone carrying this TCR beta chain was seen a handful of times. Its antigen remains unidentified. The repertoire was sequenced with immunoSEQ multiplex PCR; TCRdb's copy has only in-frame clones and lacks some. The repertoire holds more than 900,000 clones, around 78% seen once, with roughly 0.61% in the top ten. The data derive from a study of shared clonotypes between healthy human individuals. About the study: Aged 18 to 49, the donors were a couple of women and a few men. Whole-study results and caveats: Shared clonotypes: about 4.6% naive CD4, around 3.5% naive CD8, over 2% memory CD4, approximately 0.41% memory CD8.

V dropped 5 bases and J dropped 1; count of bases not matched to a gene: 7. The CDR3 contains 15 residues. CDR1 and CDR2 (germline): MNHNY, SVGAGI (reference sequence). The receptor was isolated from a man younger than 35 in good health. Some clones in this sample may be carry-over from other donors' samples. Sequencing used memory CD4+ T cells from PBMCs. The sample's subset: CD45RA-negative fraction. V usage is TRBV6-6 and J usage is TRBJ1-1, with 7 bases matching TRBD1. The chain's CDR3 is CASSSGTARNTEAFF. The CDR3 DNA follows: TGTGCCAGCAGTAGCGGGACAGCCCGGAACACTGAAGCTTTCTTT.